This is a list of T cell receptor beta chains from one sample in a study of blood T cell repertoires in COVID-19. The protocol was immunoSEQ multiplex PCR, while the TCRdb copy is restricted to in-frame clones and leaves out a portion. Found here are about 150,000 clones, around 84% of them singletons; the top ten hold more than 5.5%. Sample: PBMCs or T cells enriched from blood (not recorded which). The receptors stem from a man aged 45 to 65 who had recovered from COVID-19. The CDR3 runs from the conserved cysteine through the conserved F or W. The D gene is left open where the match is weak. Only part of the rows carry a size: once, few, many, or a class if the clone is expanded.

d_gene	v_gene	abundance	j_gene	CDR3aa	CDR3nt
.	TRBV7-9	.	TRBJ2-3	CASSSPEAGSTDTQYF	TGTGCCAGCAGCTCCCCCGAGGCGGGCAGCACAGATACGCAGTATTTT
.	TRBV5-3	.	TRBJ2-4	CARSLTVQGPKNIQYF	TGTGCCAGAAGCTTGACTGTCCAGGGTCCCAAAAACATTCAGTACTTC
TRBD1	TRBV11-3	.	TRBJ1-6	CASSLGTGDNSPLHF	TGTGCCAGCAGCCTCGGGACAGGGGACAATTCACCCCTCCACTTT
.	TRBV5-1	.	TRBJ2-6	CASSGEASGANVLTF	TGCGCCAGCAGCGGGGAGGCCTCTGGGGCCAACGTCCTGACTTTC
.	TRBV5-1	.	TRBJ2-5	CASSLAGGETQYF	TGCGCCAGCAGCTTGGCAGGTGGGGAGACCCAGTACTTC
.	TRBV7-6	once	TRBJ1-1	CASSLLGGDTEAFF	TGTGCCAGCAGCTTACTTGGGGGGGACACTGAAGCTTTCTTT
.	TRBV16	.	TRBJ1-5	CASSPSSNQPQHF	TGTGCCAGCAGCCCGAGTAGCAATCAGCCCCAGCATTTT
.	TRBV27	.	TRBJ1-1	CASSTWEVEAFF	TGTGCCAGCAGTACTTGGGAGGTTGAAGCTTTCTTT
TRBD2	TRBV5-3	.	TRBJ2-3	CARSCWTSGGDTQYF	TGTGCCAGAAGCTGCTGGACTAGCGGGGGAGATACGCAGTATTTT
TRBD1	TRBV5-1	.	TRBJ2-7	CASSGDRVGEQYF	TGCGCCAGCAGCGGGGACAGGGTAGGCGAGCAGTACTTC
TRBD1	TRBV7-9	.	TRBJ1-4	CASSLRDRGATNEKLFF	TGTGCCAGCAGCTTAAGGGACAGGGGTGCAACTAATGAAAAACTGTTTTTT
TRBD2	TRBV27	.	TRBJ2-7	CASSPSVVGLAVSGQYF	TGTGCCAGCAGTCCCTCCGTGGTAGGACTAGCGGTCTCGGGTCAGTACTTC
TRBD1	TRBV2	once	TRBJ1-5	CASSGDRGSGPQHF	TGTGCCAGCAGTGGGGACAGGGGGTCGGGGCCCCAGCATTTT
TRBD1	TRBV18	.	TRBJ1-1	CASSRDRGNTEAFF	TGTGCCAGCTCACGGGACAGGGGGAACACTGAAGCTTTCTTT
TRBD1	TRBV19	.	TRBJ1-2	CASLRPGQGSHYGYTF	TGTGCCAGTCTACGACCGGGACAGGGGTCCCACTATGGCTACACCTTC
TRBD2	TRBV4-1	.	TRBJ2-1	CASSQQLAGAYNEQFF	TGCGCCAGCAGCCAACAACTAGCGGGAGCTTACAATGAGCAGTTCTTC
TRBD1	TRBV5-4	.	TRBJ1-3	CASSLVGQGGNTIYF	TGTGCCAGCAGCTTGGTGGGACAGGGTGGAAACACCATATATTTT
.	TRBV27	.	TRBJ1-1	CASSPTGHTEAFF	TGTGCCAGCAGTCCGACAGGCCACACTGAAGCTTTCTTT
.	TRBV19	few	TRBJ1-1	CASSIDPRRNTEAFF	TGTGCCAGTAGTATAGATCCGAGGCGGAATACTGAAGCTTTCTTT
.	TRBV12-3/TRBV12-4	.	TRBJ2-2	CASSPISGELFF	TGTGCCAGCAGTCCTATCTCCGGGGAGCTGTTTTTT
TRBD2	TRBV6-5	.	TRBJ2-1	CASSYLGLAGWNEQFF	TGTGCCAGCAGTTACTTGGGACTAGCGGGGTGGAATGAGCAGTTCTTC
.	TRBV6-5	.	TRBJ2-7	CASSYSWGRWYEQYF	TGTGCCAGCAGTTACTCATGGGGGCGGTGGTACGAGCAGTACTTC
.	TRBV5-6	.	TRBJ2-1	CASSLGLNEQFF	TGTGCCAGCAGCTTGGGACTCAATGAGCAGTTCTTC
TRBD1	TRBV29-1	.	TRBJ1-1	CSSRTGGYTEAFF	TGCAGCTCCCGGACAGGGGGCTATACTGAAGCTTTCTTT
TRBD1	TRBV18	.	TRBJ1-5	CASSPPPGGRNQPQHF	TGTGCCAGCTCACCACCGCCAGGGGGCCGTAATCAGCCCCAGCATTTT
.	TRBV18	once	TRBJ1-1	CASSPETGANTEAFF	TGTGCCAGCTCACCCGAGACAGGTGCAAACACTGAAGCTTTCTTT
TRBD1	TRBV6-5	.	TRBJ2-7	CASILPGGSYEQYF	TGTGCCAGCATTCTCCCAGGGGGCTCCTACGAGCAGTACTTC
.	TRBV15	.	TRBJ2-2	CATSTRGAGELFF	TGTGCCACCAGCACCAGGGGGGCCGGGGAGCTGTTTTTT
TRBD2	TRBV2	.	TRBJ2-5	CASSPEGLSQETQYF	TGTGCCAGCAGCCCCGAGGGACTATCACAAGAGACCCAGTACTTC
.	TRBV21-1	.	TRBJ1-5	CASSPPRKQGAYSNQPQHF	TGTGCCAGCAGCCCCCCGAGAAAGCAGGGGGCGTATAGCAATCAGCCCCAGCATTTT
.	TRBV4-2	.	TRBJ1-3	CASSQVWTEIGNTIYF	TGTGCCAGCAGCCAAGTTTGGACAGAAATTGGAAACACCATATATTTT
TRBD1	TRBV6-5	.	TRBJ1-6	CASSSQGDNSPLHF	TGTGCCAGCAGTTCCCAGGGGGATAATTCACCCCTCCACTTT
TRBD1	TRBV5-4	.	TRBJ1-6	CASSLWGTGGYNSPLHF	TGTGCCAGCAGCTTGTGGGGGACAGGGGGCTATAATTCACCCCTCCACTTT
.	TRBV2	.	TRBJ2-2	CASGSARGSTGELFF	TGTGCCAGCGGGTCTGCTCGGGGAAGTACCGGGGAGCTGTTTTTT
.	TRBV6-4	.	TRBJ2-2	CASSARQGTGELFF	TGTGCCAGCAGTGCGCGGCAGGGAACCGGGGAGCTGTTTTTT
TRBD2	TRBV5-8	.	TRBJ2-2	CASRRGTSGDLTELFF	TGTGCCAGCAGACGCGGGACTAGCGGAGACCTTACGGAGCTGTTTTTT
.	TRBV3-1/TRBV3-2	.	TRBJ1-1	CASSLLGGNTEAFF	TGTGCCAGCAGCCTTCTTGGGGGCAACACTGAAGCTTTCTTT
.	TRBV7-9	.	TRBJ1-1	CASSFGGRGTEAFF	TGTGCCAGCAGCTTCGGGGGGCGCGGCACTGAAGCTTTCTTT
TRBD1	TRBV19	.	TRBJ1-5	CASNAGQGIAQPQHF	TGTGCCAGTAACGCCGGACAGGGGATTGCTCAGCCCCAGCATTTT
TRBD1	TRBV7-2	.	TRBJ2-7	CASSLEGQGTYEQYF	TGTGCCAGCAGCTTAGAGGGACAGGGAACCTACGAGCAGTACTTC
TRBD1	TRBV5-1	.	TRBJ1-4	CASRLGQGKNEKLFF	TGCGCCAGCAGGCTCGGACAGGGGAAAAATGAAAAACTGTTTTTT
TRBD1	TRBV11-3	.	TRBJ2-2	CASSYPRDRVKTGELFF	TGTGCCAGCAGCTACCCCCGGGACAGGGTTAAAACCGGGGAGCTGTTTTTT
.	TRBV7-9	.	TRBJ1-6	CASSLGQLINSPLHF	TGTGCCAGCAGCTTAGGACAGCTTATTAATTCACCCCTCCACTTT
.	TRBV25-1	.	TRBJ1-4	CASSQGLTTNEKLFF	TGTGCCAGCAGTCAGGGGCTAACAACTAATGAAAAACTGTTTTTT
.	TRBV18	.	TRBJ1-6	CASSKGLIGYNSPLHF	TGTGCCAGCTCAAAGGGGTTAATTGGCTATAATTCACCCCTCCACTTT
TRBD2	TRBV30	.	TRBJ2-1	CAWSRDSGGSEQFF	TGTGCCTGGAGTCGGGATAGCGGGGGGTCTGAGCAGTTCTTC
.	TRBV25-1	.	TRBJ1-1	CASSVQGRGTEAFF	TGTGCCAGCAGTGTACAGGGTAGGGGCACTGAAGCTTTCTTT
.	TRBV7-2	once	TRBJ1-5	CASSFEVSQPQHF	TGTGCCAGCAGCTTTGAGGTTTCTCAGCCCCAGCATTTT